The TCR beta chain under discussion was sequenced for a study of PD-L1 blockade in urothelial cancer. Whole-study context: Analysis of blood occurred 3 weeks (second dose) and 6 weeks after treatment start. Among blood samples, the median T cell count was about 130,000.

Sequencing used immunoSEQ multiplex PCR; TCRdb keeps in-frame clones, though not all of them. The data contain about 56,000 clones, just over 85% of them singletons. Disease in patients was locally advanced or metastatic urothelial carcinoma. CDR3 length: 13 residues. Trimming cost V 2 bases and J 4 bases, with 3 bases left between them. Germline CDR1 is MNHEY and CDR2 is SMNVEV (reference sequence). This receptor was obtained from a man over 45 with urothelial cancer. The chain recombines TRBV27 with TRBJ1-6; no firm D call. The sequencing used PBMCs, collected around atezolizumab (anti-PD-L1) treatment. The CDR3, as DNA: TGTGCCAGCAGTTTAACTTATAATTCACCCCTCCACTTT. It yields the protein CASSLTYNSPLHF.